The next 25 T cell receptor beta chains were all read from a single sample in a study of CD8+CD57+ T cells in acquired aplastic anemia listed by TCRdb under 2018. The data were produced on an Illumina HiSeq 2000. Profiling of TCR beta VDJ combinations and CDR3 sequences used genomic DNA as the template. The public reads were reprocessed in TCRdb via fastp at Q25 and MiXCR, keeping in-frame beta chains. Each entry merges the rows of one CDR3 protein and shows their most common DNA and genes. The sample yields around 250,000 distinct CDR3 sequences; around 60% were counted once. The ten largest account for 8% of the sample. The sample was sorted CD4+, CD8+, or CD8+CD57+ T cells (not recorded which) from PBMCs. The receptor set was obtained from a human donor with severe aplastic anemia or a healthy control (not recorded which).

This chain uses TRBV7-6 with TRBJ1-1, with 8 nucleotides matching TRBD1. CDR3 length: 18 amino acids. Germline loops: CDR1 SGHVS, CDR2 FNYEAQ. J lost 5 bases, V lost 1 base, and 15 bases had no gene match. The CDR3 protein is CASSLESRLGQGTTEAFF. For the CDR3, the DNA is TGTGCCAGCAGCTTAGAATCTCGGTTAGGACAGGGTACGACTGAAGCTTTCTTT.

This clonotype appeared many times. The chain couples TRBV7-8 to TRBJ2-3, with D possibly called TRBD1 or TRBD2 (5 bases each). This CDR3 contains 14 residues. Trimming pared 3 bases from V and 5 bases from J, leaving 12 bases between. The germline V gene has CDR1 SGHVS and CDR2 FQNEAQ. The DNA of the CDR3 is TGTGCCAGCAGCTTTGTGGGACGTCAAGATACGCAGTATTTT. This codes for CASSFVGRQDTQYF.

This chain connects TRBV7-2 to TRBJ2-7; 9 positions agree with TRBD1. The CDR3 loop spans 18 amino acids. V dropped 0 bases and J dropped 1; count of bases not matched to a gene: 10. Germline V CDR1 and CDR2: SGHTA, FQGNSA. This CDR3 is CASSLAGTGRTFSYEQYF. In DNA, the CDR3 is TGTGCCAGCAGCTTAGCAGGGACAGGGAGAACTTTTTCCTACGAGCAGTACTTC.

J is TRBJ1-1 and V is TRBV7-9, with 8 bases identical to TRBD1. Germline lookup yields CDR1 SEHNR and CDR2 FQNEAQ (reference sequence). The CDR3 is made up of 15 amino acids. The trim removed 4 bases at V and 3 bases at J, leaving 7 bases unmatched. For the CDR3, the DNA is TGTGCCAGCAGCTACTGGACAGGGTTGGACACTGAAGCTTTCTTT. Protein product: CASSYWTGLDTEAFF.

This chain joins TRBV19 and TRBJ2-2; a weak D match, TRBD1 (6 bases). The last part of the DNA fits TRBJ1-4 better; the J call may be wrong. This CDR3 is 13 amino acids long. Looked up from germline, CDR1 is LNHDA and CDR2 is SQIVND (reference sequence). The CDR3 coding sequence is TGTGCCAGTAATGGGGGGCTCGGTGAAAAACTGTTTTTT. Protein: CASNGGLGEKLFF.

The CDR3 region is CASSLAIGRGSAEAFF. CDR3 DNA sequence: TGTGCCAGCAGCTTAGCGATCGGACGGGGGAGTGCTGAAGCTTTCTTT. V is TRBV7-9 and J is TRBJ1-1, with D perhaps TRBD1 (5 bases). V lost 0 bases, J lost 6 bases, and 17 bases lay in between. Germline CDR1 SEHNR, CDR2 FQNEAQ (reference sequence). There are 16 residues in the CDR3.

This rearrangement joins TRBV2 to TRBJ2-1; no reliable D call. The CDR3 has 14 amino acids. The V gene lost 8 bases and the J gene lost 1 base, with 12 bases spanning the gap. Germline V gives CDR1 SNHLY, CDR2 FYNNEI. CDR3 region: CASEVIGSYNEQFF. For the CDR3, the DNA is TGTGCCAGCGAAGTGATTGGATCCTACAATGAGCAGTTCTTC. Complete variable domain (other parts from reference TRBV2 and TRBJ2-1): EPEVTQTPSHQVTQMGQEVILRCVPISNHLYFYWYRQILGQKVEFLVSFYNNEISEKSEIFDDQFSVERPDGSNFTLKIRSTKLEDSAMYFCASEVIGSYNEQFFGPGTRLTVL.

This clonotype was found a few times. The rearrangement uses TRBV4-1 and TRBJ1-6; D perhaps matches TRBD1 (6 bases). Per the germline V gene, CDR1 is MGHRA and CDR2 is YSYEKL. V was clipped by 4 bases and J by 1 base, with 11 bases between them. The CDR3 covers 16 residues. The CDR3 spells CASSPGQTSYNSPLHF. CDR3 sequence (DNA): TGCGCCAGCAGCCCCGGACAGACTTCCTATAATTCACCCCTCCACTTT.

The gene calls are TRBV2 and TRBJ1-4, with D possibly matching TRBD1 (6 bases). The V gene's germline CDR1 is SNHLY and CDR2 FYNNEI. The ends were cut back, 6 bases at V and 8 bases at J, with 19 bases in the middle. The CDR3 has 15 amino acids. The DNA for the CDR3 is TGTGCCAGCAGGGCCGAGGCAGGGGCGCAAGAAAAACTGTTTTTT. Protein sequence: CASRAEAGAQEKLFF.

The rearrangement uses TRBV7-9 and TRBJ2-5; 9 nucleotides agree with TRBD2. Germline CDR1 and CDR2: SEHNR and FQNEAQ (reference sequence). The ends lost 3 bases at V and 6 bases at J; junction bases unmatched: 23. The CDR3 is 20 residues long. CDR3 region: CASSFFASGTIYPLKQTQYF. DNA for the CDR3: TGTGCCAGCAGCTTTTTTGCTAGCGGGACGATTTATCCCCTAAAACAGACCCAGTACTTC.

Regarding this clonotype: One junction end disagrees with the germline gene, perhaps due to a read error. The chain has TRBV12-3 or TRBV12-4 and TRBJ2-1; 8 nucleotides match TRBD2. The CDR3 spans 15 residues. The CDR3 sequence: CASSLAGRTYNEQFF. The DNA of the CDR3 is TGTGCCAGCAGCTTAGCGGGGCGTACCTACAATGAGCAGTTCTTC.

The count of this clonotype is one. The CDR3, as DNA: TGCAGTGCTAGAGTCCCTTTACTAGCGGGGGGGCCCTACGAGCAGTACTTC. This codes for CSARVPLLAGGPYEQYF. The J gene is TRBJ2-7, the V gene TRBV20-1; 13 bases line up with TRBD2. V lost 1 base, J lost 2 bases, and 8 bases stayed unmatched. This CDR3 region has 17 residues. Germline V gene data show CDR1 as DFQATT and CDR2 as SNEGSKA (reference sequence).

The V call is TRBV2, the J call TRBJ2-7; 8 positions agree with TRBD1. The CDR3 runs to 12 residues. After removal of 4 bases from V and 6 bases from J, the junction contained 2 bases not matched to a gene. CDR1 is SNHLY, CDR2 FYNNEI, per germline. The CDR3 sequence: CASSVGQAEQYF. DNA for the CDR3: TGTGCCAGCAGTGTGGGACAGGCCGAGCAGTACTTC.

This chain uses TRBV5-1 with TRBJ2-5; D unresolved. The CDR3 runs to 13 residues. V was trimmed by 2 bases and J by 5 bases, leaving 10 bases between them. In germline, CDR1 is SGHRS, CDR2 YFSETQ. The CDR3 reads CASSFSVGETQYF. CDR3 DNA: TGCGCCAGCAGCTTCTCAGTCGGGGAGACCCAGTACTTC. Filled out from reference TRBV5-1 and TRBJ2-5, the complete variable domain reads KAGVTQTPRYLIKTRGQQVTLSCSPISGHRSVSWYQQTPGQGLQFLFEYFSETQRNKGNFPGRFSGRQFSNSRSEMNVSTLELGDSALYLCASSFSVGETQYFGPGTRLLVL.

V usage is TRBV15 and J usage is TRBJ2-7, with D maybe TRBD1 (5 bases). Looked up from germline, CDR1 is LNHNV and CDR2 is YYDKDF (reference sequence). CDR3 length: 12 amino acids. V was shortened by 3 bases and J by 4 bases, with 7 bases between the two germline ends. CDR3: CATSSQGYEQYF. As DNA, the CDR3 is TGTGCCACCAGCAGTCAGGGTTACGAGCAGTACTTC.

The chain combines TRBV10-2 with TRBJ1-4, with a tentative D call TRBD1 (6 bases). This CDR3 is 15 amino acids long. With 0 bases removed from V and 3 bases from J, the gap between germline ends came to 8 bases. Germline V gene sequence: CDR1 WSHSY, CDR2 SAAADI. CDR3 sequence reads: CASSESGGANEKLFF. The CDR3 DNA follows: TGCGCCAGCAGTGAGTCAGGGGGAGCTAATGAAAAACTGTTTTTT.

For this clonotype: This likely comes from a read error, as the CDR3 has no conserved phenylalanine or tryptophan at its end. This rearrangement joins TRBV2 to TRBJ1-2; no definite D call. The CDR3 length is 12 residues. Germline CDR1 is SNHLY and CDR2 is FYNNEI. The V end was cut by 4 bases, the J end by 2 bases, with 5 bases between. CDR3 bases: TGTGCCAGCAGTGGAGGAAACTATGGCTACACCCTC. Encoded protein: CASSGGNYGYTL.

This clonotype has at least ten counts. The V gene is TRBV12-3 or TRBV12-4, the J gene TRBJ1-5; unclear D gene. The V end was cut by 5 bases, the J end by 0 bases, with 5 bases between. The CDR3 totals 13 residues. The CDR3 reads CASSQASNQPQHF. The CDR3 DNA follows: TGTGCCAGCAGTCAGGCTAGCAATCAGCCCCAGCATTTT.

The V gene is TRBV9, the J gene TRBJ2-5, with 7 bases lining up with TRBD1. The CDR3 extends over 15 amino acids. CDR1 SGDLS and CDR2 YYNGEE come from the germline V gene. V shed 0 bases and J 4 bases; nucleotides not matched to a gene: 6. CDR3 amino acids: CASSVETGITETQYF. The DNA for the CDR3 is TGTGCCAGCAGCGTAGAGACAGGGATCACAGAGACCCAGTACTTC.

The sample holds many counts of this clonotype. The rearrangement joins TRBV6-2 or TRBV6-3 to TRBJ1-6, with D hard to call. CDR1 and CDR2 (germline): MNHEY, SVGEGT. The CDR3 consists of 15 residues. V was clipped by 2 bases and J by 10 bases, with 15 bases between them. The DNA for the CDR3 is TGTGCCAGCAGTTACGCCGGGCCCCCTCAGTCACCCCTCCACTTT. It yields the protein CASSYAGPPQSPLHF.

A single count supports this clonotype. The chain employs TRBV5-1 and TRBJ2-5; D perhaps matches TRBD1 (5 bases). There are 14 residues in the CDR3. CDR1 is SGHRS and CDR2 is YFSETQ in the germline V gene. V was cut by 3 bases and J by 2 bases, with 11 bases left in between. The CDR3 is CASSSDKWQETQYF. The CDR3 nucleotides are TGCGCCAGCAGCTCGGACAAGTGGCAAGAGACCCAGTACTTC.

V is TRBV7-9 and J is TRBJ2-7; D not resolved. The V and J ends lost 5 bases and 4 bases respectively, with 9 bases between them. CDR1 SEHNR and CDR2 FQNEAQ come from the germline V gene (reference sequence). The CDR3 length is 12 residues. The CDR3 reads CASSAGVYEQYF. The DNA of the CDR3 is TGTGCCAGCAGCGCAGGTGTGTACGAGCAGTACTTC.

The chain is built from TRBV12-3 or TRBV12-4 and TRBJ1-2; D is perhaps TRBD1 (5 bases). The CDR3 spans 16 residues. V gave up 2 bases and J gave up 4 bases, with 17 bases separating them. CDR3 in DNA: TGTGCCAGCAGTTTATCATCCGAGGGGACCCGCTATGGCTACACCTTC. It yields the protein CASSLSSEGTRYGYTF.

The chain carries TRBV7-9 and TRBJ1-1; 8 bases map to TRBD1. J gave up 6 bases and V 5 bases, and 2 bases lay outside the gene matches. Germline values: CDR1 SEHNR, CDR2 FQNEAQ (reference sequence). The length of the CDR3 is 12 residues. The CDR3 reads CASSVDRAEAFF. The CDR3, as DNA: TGTGCCAGCAGCGTGGACAGGGCTGAAGCTTTCTTT.

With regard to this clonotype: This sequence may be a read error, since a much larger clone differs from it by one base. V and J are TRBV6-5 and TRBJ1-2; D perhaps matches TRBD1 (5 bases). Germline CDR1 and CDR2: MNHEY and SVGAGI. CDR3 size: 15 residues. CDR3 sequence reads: CASSYVQGATYGHTF. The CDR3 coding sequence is TGTGCCAGCAGTTACGTCCAGGGTGCGACCTATGGCCACACCTTC.